The sequence of this T cell receptor beta chain was determined in a study of T cells in localized non-small cell lung cancer (TCRdb year 2020). Some background on the complete study: The study examined T cell repertoires in 236 patients with early-stage NSCLC and compared tumors with uninvolved tumor-adjacent lungs. Of the NSCLC patients, 129 were male and some 97 were female, and the mean age was around 70 years. The cohort was made up of around 250 treatment-naive NSCLC patients whose localized lung tumors had been resected.

Details on this clone: The antigen this receptor binds is unknown. Per-nucleotide qualities are absent, and no much larger clonotype sits a single base away.

TCR beta CDR3 regions were sequenced from DNA using the immunoSEQ Assay. In the source study's methods: To compute T cell density, TCR beta template counts were normalized to usable DNA, which was estimated by amplifying housekeeping genes. Richness was estimated with the preseqR package, extrapolating to 400,000 templates for PBMC samples and 120,000 templates for tissue samples. Clonality was calculated as one minus Pielou's evenness. Tissue-enriched TCRs were identified through differential abundance testing performed on productive amino-acid clonotypes, with a minimum total count of 5 and an alpha of 0.1. The Jaccard Index and the Morisita Overlap Index were used to measure repertoire overlap between compartments. GLIPH clustered TCR beta CDR3s with public tetramer-defined viral CDR3s; viral motifs required at least three viral sequences plus V-gene enrichment. Entries here come from immuneACCESS through TCRdb and include only in-frame sequences with V and J called. Some clones fail to appear in such tables; in the studies checked, an unresolved V gene covers under half of the shortfall, and the cause of the remainder is unknown. Clonal size and the V and J genes are those of that table, whereas D and trimming came from the DNA. This sample holds about 70,000 clones; about 90% were observed only once. Of the sample, about a fifth falls within the top ten clones.

Study-wide conclusions, independent of this receptor: A median of 57 of the top 100 tumor clones turned up in the paired uninvolved adjacent lung, and about 28 of those clones also ranked among the top 100 of that same adjacent lung. Longer overall survival was associated with higher T cell density in blood, whereas shorter survival was associated with higher clonality in adjacent lung. Because multi-region tumor sequencing was not done, intratumor heterogeneity could not be ruled out. Because of the exploratory design, TCR variables were selected using unadjusted p-values without false-discovery rate correction. Uninvolved tumor-adjacent lung showed the highest T cell clonality, higher than tumor, which suggests more focused antigenic responses in the uninvolved tumor-adjacent lung.

Based on the germline V gene, the CDR1 and CDR2 sequences are MNHNS and SASEGT. Reading from cysteine to phenylalanine, the CDR3 counts 15 amino acids. Only the CDR3 DNA stays, 45 bases, in frame from base 1. V lost 7 bases and J lost 4 bases; the stretch between them is 17 bases long. At diagnosis, peripheral blood, uninvolved tumor-adjacent lung and tumor were collected and stored as a combination of fresh-frozen and FFPE material. For TCR repertoire profiling, the blood samples were analyzed as peripheral blood mononuclear cells. The sequencing here drew on peripheral blood, taken before any cancer treatment. The chain links TRBV6-1 with TRBJ1-5; a tentative D match to TRBD1 spans 6 bases. The sequence was obtained from a male donor older than 55 with stage III squamous cell lung carcinoma. The sequenced DNA: TGTGCCAGCACGGAAACCAGGGGCGCGAATCAGCCCCAGCATTTT. It codes for CASTETRGANQPQHF.